The 28 T cell receptor beta chains below come from one sample, sequenced in a study of blood T cell repertoires in COVID-19. Sequencing was performed with immunoSEQ multiplex PCR; in TCRdb, only in-frame clones are kept and a portion is missing. The sample has 300,000 to 400,000 clones; roughly 88% are singletons. Input material: PBMCs or T cells enriched from blood (not recorded which). Source of these receptors: a woman aged 25 to 45 with acute COVID-19.

The CDR3 sequence is CASSISGTSWDTQYF. For the CDR3, the DNA is TGCGCCAGCAGCATATCCGGGACTAGTTGGGATACGCAGTATTTT. The chain combines TRBV5-1 with TRBJ2-3, with 8 bases fitting TRBD2. Germline CDR1 and CDR2: SGHRS and YFSETQ. Trimming removed 4 bases from V and 6 bases from J; junction bases left unmatched: 10. CDR3 size: 15 residues. Based on the CDR3 plus reference TRBV5-1 and TRBJ2-3, the full variable domain is KAGVTQTPRYLIKTRGQQVTLSCSPISGHRSVSWYQQTPGQGLQFLFEYFSETQRNKGNFPGRFSGRQFSNSRSEMNVSTLELGDSALYLCASSISGTSWDTQYFGPGTRLTVL.

The chain joins TRBV7-3 to TRBJ1-2, with 12 positions matching TRBD1. The length of the CDR3 is 15 residues. Germline assignment: CDR1 SGHTA and CDR2 FQGTGA. After removal of 6 bases from V and 8 bases from J, the junction contained 10 bases not matched to a gene. The CDR3 reads CASSPSGQGAQGYTF. Written as DNA, the CDR3 is TGTGCCAGCAGTCCCTCGGGACAGGGGGCCCAGGGCTACACCTTC. The variable domain in full, completed from reference TRBV7-3 and TRBJ1-2, reads GAGVSQTPSNKVTEKGKYVELRCDPISGHTALYWYRQSLGQGPEFLIYFQGTGAADDSGLPNDRFFAVRPEGSVSTLKIQRTERGDSAVYLCASSPSGQGAQGYTFGSGTRLTVV.

V usage is TRBV4-1 and J usage is TRBJ1-3; D is unresolved. V was clipped by 4 bases and J by 9 bases, with 13 bases between them. Per the germline V gene, CDR1 is MGHRA and CDR2 is YSYEKL. This CDR3 is built from 13 residues. CDR3 loop: CASSRTWGGTIYF. The CDR3 nucleotides are TGCGCCAGCAGCCGGACTTGGGGTGGCACCATATATTTT.

J is TRBJ1-2 and V is TRBV29-1; weak D call: TRBD1 (6 bases). Germline CDR1 reads SQVTM; CDR2 reads ANQGSEA. The CDR3 totals 12 residues. With 5 bases removed from V and 8 bases from J, the gap between germline ends came to 15 bases. The DNA for the CDR3 is TGCAGCGTTCCAGGGGAGGGAGACGGCTACACCTTC. Translation: CSVPGEGDGYTF.

V usage is TRBV6-2 or TRBV6-3 and J usage is TRBJ1-5; no firm D call. The CDR3 sequence is 14 residues long. V was cut by 2 bases and J by 1 base, with 6 bases left in between. Germline CDR1 MNHEY, CDR2 SVGEGT. DNA of the CDR3: TGTGCCAGCAGTTACATCGAGAGCAATCAGCCCCAGCATTTT. It specifies CASSYIESNQPQHF.

The chain uses TRBV4-1 and TRBJ1-4; D ambiguous. Trimming took 1 base from V and 3 from J, leaving 12 bases between them. The CDR3 sequence is 16 residues long. CDR1 MGHRA and CDR2 YSYEKL come from the germline V gene. CDR3 region: CASSQVALGANEKLFF. The CDR3 nucleotides are TGCGCCAGCAGCCAAGTGGCCCTCGGGGCTAATGAAAAACTGTTTTTT.

The chain carries TRBV7-2 and TRBJ1-5; no reliable D call. Germline V gene data show CDR1 as SGHTA and CDR2 as FQGNSA. There are 16 residues in the CDR3. V lost 1 base and J lost 1, with 11 bases in between. CDR3 nucleotide sequence: TGTGCCAGCAGCTTAGTAGGCGGGTCGAGCAATCAGCCCCAGCATTTT. Translating gives CASSLVGGSSNQPQHF. Full variable domain (remainder filled in from reference TRBV7-2 and TRBJ1-5): GAGVSQSPSNKVTEKGKDVELRCDPISGHTALYWYRQSLGQGLEFLIYFQGNSAPDKSGLPSDRFSAERTGGSVSTLTIQRTQQEDSAVYLCASSLVGGSSNQPQHFGDGTRLSIL.

The chain joins TRBV29-1 to TRBJ1-1; D might be TRBD1 (6 bases). V was pared by 1 base and J by 8 bases, with 8 bases between. The CDR3 has 11 residues. Germline V gives CDR1 SQVTM, CDR2 ANQGSEA. This chain's CDR3 is CSVEADREAFF. CDR3 DNA sequence: TGCAGCGTTGAAGCCGACAGGGAAGCTTTCTTT. Full variable domain (outside the CDR3, taken from reference TRBV29-1 and TRBJ1-1): SAVISQKPSRDICQRGTSLTIQCQVDSQVTMMFWYRQQPGQSLTLIATANQGSEATYESGFVIDKFPISRPNLTFSTLTVSNMSPEDSSIYLCSVEADREAFFGQGTRLTVV.

The chain couples TRBV5-5 to TRBJ1-1; 9 bases map to TRBD1. Germline CDR1 SGHKS, CDR2 YYEKEE (reference sequence). J gave up 4 bases and V 3 bases, and 4 bases lay outside the gene matches. The CDR3 is 14 amino acids. This CDR3 is CASSSGTGSTEAFF. In DNA form, the CDR3 reads TGTGCCAGCAGCTCCGGGACAGGGAGCACTGAAGCTTTCTTT.

Worth noting for this clone: Distinct nucleotide sequences in the sample also encode this CDR3. This rearrangement joins TRBV24-1 to TRBJ2-3, with D possibly matching TRBD1 (6 bases). V lost 5 bases to trimming and J lost 1 base, with 6 bases between them. There are 13 residues in the CDR3. The germline gives CDR1 KGHDR, CDR2 SFDVKD. The chain's CDR3 is CATSGQGTDTQYF. The CDR3 coding sequence is TGTGCCACCAGTGGACAGGGCACAGATACGCAGTATTTT.

V usage is TRBV7-3 and J usage is TRBJ1-2; TRBD1 agrees at 12 bases. Germline CDR1 and CDR2: SGHTA and FQGTGA. The CDR3 is made up of 17 amino acids. V gave up 1 base and J gave up 6 bases; unmatched junction bases: 9. The DNA of the CDR3 is TGTGCCAGCAGCTTAATAGGTCGGGGACAGGGGGCAGATGGCTACACCTTC. This encodes CASSLIGRGQGADGYTF.

The genes are TRBV30 and TRBJ2-7; 7 bases line up with TRBD2. CDR3 length: 14 residues. With V trimmed by 5 bases and J by 0 bases, 7 bases remained unmatched. CDR1 GTSNPN and CDR2 SVGIG come from the germline V gene (reference sequence). The CDR3 DNA sequence: TGTGCCTGGGGGTCGGGGGGTTTCTCCTACGAGCAGTACTTC. Translation gives CAWGSGGFSYEQYF.

V usage is TRBV24-1 and J usage is TRBJ2-3, with 12 positions matching TRBD2. The ends lost 4 bases at V and 4 bases at J; junction bases unmatched: 5. The CDR3 sequence is 16 residues long. The germline CDR1 and CDR2 sequences are KGHDR and SFDVKD. DNA of the CDR3: TGTGCCACCAGTGACTCCCTAGCGGGGGGGCCAGATACGCAGTATTTT. Its translation: CATSDSLAGGPDTQYF.

The rearrangement links TRBV7-2 to TRBJ2-7; D is undetermined. Germline-derived CDR1 and CDR2 are SGHTA and FQGNSA. V was cut by 5 bases and J by 0 bases, with 5 bases left in between. The CDR3 has 12 amino acids. The CDR3 region is CASSPYSYEQYF. In DNA form, the CDR3 reads TGTGCCAGCAGCCCCTACTCCTACGAGCAGTACTTC.

The rearrangement uses TRBV7-9 and TRBJ2-3; the D gene is possibly TRBD2 (6 bases). CDR1 and CDR2 (germline): SEHNR, FQNEAQ (reference sequence). The ends were cut back, 3 bases at V and 1 base at J, with 14 bases in the middle. The CDR3 is 16 amino acids. CDR3 nucleotide sequence: TGTGCCAGCAGCTTCCTCCGGGACTTAGGCACAGATACGCAGTATTTT. Translating gives CASSFLRDLGTDTQYF.

The genes are TRBV10-3 and TRBJ1-2, with 7 bases aligning to TRBD1. The CDR3 has 12 residues. Germline V gene data show CDR1 as ENHRY and CDR2 as SYGVKD. J lost 8 bases, V lost 5 bases, and 5 bases had no gene match. Here the CDR3 DNA reads TGTGCCATCAGTTTACAGGGGTACGGCTACACCTTC. Translating it yields CAISLQGYGYTF.

The V and J genes are TRBV2 and TRBJ1-5, with TRBD1 matching over 7 bases. In germline, CDR1 is SNHLY, CDR2 FYNNEI. The CDR3 consists of 15 residues. The V gene end was trimmed by 5 bases and the J gene end by 3 bases; junction bases not matched to a gene: 7. The CDR3 loop is CASSKDRPYNQPQHF. The CDR3 region has the DNA TGTGCCAGCAGTAAGGACAGGCCTTACAATCAGCCCCAGCATTTT.

This chain links TRBV21-1 with TRBJ1-4; the table's D call of TRBD1 was not tested on the DNA. TRBV21-1 is listed as a pseudogene. This CDR3 region has 17 residues. CDR3 DNA sequence: TGTGCCAGCAGCAAATATCCGGGACAGGACGAAAATGAAAAACTGTTTTTT. Residues: CASSKYPGQDENEKLFF.

The gene calls are TRBV5-1 and TRBJ1-2; 7 bases agree with TRBD1. V trimming: 3 bases; J trimming: 6 bases; junction bases outside the gene matches: 8. The CDR3 has 14 amino acids. Germline V gene lookup returns CDR1 SGHRS and CDR2 YFSETQ. In DNA form, the CDR3 reads TGCGCCAGCAGCTACCCGACAGGGCGCGATGGCTACACCTTC. This encodes CASSYPTGRDGYTF.

The rearrangement joins TRBV28 to TRBJ2-1; TRBD1 aligns across 8 bases. Germline CDR1 and CDR2: MDHEN and SYDVKM. CDR3 length: 16 residues. Trimming took 4 bases from V and 3 from J; bases not matched to a gene: 8. CDR3 residues: CASSSLGQANYNEQFF. The CDR3 DNA follows: TGTGCCAGCAGTTCACTGGGACAGGCCAACTACAATGAGCAGTTCTTC.

This chain joins TRBV4-1 and TRBJ2-1; 11 bases line up with TRBD2. Germline V CDR1 and CDR2: MGHRA, YSYEKL. After removal of 5 bases from V and 9 bases from J, the junction contained 9 bases not matched to a gene. This CDR3 spans 15 amino acids. Here the CDR3 reads CASSTLAGADSEQFF. The CDR3 DNA is TGCGCCAGCAGCACACTAGCGGGGGCTGATAGTGAGCAGTTCTTC.

V is TRBV15 and J is TRBJ2-2; D is undetermined. There are 16 residues in the CDR3. The germline V and J ends were trimmed by 0 bases and 2 bases, with 10 bases remaining between them. Germline CDR1 LNHNV, CDR2 YYDKDF (reference sequence). This CDR3 reads CATSRDVGRNTGELFF. The CDR3 nucleotides read TGTGCCACCAGCAGAGATGTGGGCCGAAACACCGGGGAGCTGTTTTTT.

The chain employs TRBV10-1 and TRBJ2-7, with 7 bases fitting TRBD1. Germline lookup yields CDR1 WNHNN and CDR2 SYGVQD (reference sequence). The CDR3 is 16 amino acids. The junction had 12 bases not matched to a gene; V was cut back by 5 bases and J by 2 bases. This CDR3 is CASSPRTGPYTYEQYF. In DNA form, the CDR3 reads TGCGCCAGCAGTCCCCGGACAGGACCCTATACCTACGAGCAGTACTTC.

The count of this clone is one. The CDR3 DNA reads TGTGCCAGCAGCGACCCGGGACTCGTAATCTACGAGCAGTACTTC. It codes for CASSDPGLVIYEQYF. This chain joins TRBV6-2 or TRBV6-3 and TRBJ2-7; perhaps TRBD2 as D (6 bases). Germline CDR1 is MNHEY and CDR2 is SVGEGT. V dropped 6 bases and J dropped 3 bases, with 18 bases sitting between them. The CDR3 totals 15 residues.

The chain is built from TRBV3-1 (or the pseudogene TRBV3-2) and TRBJ1-2; no reliable D call. Germline CDR1 reads LGHDT; CDR2 reads YNNKEL (reference sequence). Trimming took 1 base from V and 2 from J, leaving 11 bases between them. The CDR3 runs 15 residues. In nucleotides, the CDR3 is TGTGCCAGCAGCCAAGTCGGAGGGAAAAACTATGGCTACACCTTC. Translating gives CASSQVGGKNYGYTF.

This clone has just a few counts. This sequence joins TRBV4-1 and TRBJ2-7; 9 bases map to TRBD2. Per the germline V gene, CDR1 is MGHRA and CDR2 is YSYEKL. The CDR3 runs to 16 residues. V trimming: 0 bases; J trimming: 2 bases; junction bases outside the gene matches: 5. The DNA for the CDR3 is TGCGCCAGCAGCCAAGAACCAGCGGGGGGCGCCTACGAGCAGTACTTC. Its protein is CASSQEPAGGAYEQYF.

The CDR3 coding sequence is TGTGCCAGCAGCCCCCGACTAGCGGGGGGGCACACAGATACGCAGTATTTT. Protein sequence: CASSPRLAGGHTDTQYF. This chain uses TRBV3-1 (or the pseudogene TRBV3-2) with TRBJ2-3, with 14 bases fitting TRBD2. The V and J ends lost 4 bases and 2 bases, in that order; junction bases with no gene match: 5. Germline V gene data show CDR1 as LGHDT and CDR2 as YNNKEL (reference sequence). This CDR3 has 17 amino acids.

This rearrangement joins TRBV7-2 to TRBJ2-2; D is undetermined. From germline, CDR1 is SGHTA and CDR2 FQGNSA. V was shortened by 2 bases and J by 6 bases, with 7 bases between the two germline ends. This CDR3 region has 13 residues. The CDR3 DNA sequence: TGTGCCAGCAGCTTATTGAGGTCCGGGGAGCTGTTTTTT. Its protein product is CASSLLRSGELFF.